Below are 19 T cell receptor beta chains sequenced from a single sample in a study of blood T cell repertoires in COVID-19. TCRdb keeps only in-frame clones here, not all; method: immunoSEQ multiplex PCR. This table has over 100,000 clones, just under 90% appearing once. Input material: peripheral blood. These receptors were obtained from a human donor in a cohort sampled during active COVID-19.

This rearrangement joins TRBV27 to TRBJ1-6; no reliable D call. The CDR3 sequence is 14 residues long. V was clipped by 3 bases and J by 9 bases, with 12 bases between them. Germline CDR1 reads MNHEY; CDR2 reads SMNVEV (reference sequence). The chain's CDR3 is CASSFPSPGSPLHF. The CDR3 region has the DNA TGTGCCAGCAGTTTTCCTTCTCCCGGTTCACCCCTCCACTTT.

V is TRBV19 and J is TRBJ1-6; the D gene is possibly TRBD1 (6 bases). CDR1 LNHDA and CDR2 SQIVND come from the germline V gene (reference sequence). V lost 7 bases and J 6 bases, leaving 16 bases between the germline ends. The CDR3 sequence is 15 residues long. The CDR3 coding sequence is TGTGCCAGTAACCCTCCGGGACAAAGTAATTCACCCCTCCACTTT. Amino acid sequence: CASNPPGQSNSPLHF.

The chain is built from TRBV4-1 and TRBJ1-1, with D uncertain. CDR1 and CDR2 (germline): MGHRA, YSYEKL. This CDR3 comprises 14 residues. V lost 0 bases and J lost 1, with 6 bases in between. The chain's CDR3 is CASSQDPWNTEAFF. The CDR3 DNA follows: TGCGCCAGCAGCCAAGATCCCTGGAACACTGAAGCTTTCTTT.

The chain uses TRBV9 and TRBJ1-6; 10 positions agree with TRBD1. V was clipped by 3 bases and J by 9 bases; unmatched bases: 3. This CDR3 is built from 14 residues. Per germline, CDR1 SGDLS and CDR2 YYNGEE. The chain's CDR3 is CASSAGQGSSPLHF. In nucleotides, the CDR3 is TGTGCCAGCAGCGCGGGACAGGGGAGTTCACCCCTCCACTTT.

The chain combines TRBV6-5 with TRBJ1-6; 8 nucleotides agree with TRBD1. The V gene's germline CDR1 is MNHEY and CDR2 SVGAGI. V was clipped by 6 bases and J by 6 bases; unmatched bases: 7. CDR3 length equals 15 residues. In DNA, the CDR3 is TGTGCCAGCAGAGAGACAGGGGTTGGTAATTCACCCCTCCACTTT. This codes for CASRETGVGNSPLHF.

This chain links TRBV19 with TRBJ2-7; no definite D call. The CDR3 is made up of 13 amino acids. Germline V CDR1 and CDR2: LNHDA, SQIVND (reference sequence). The V end was cut by 3 bases, the J end by 3 bases, with 9 bases between. CDR3 sequence reads: CASSIGQLYEQYF. Here the CDR3 DNA reads TGTGCCAGTAGTATTGGGCAGCTCTACGAGCAGTACTTC. Complete variable domain (other parts from reference TRBV19 and TRBJ2-7): DGGITQSPKYLFRKEGQNVTLSCEQNLNHDAMYWYRQDPGQGLRLIYYSQIVNDFQKGDIAEGYSVSREKKESFPLTVTSAQKNPTAFYLCASSIGQLYEQYFGPGTRLTVT.

The gene calls are TRBV28 and TRBJ1-1; 7 bases fit TRBD1. Germline V CDR1 and CDR2: MDHEN, SYDVKM. The V and J ends lost 4 bases and 6 bases, in that order; junction bases with no gene match: 8. This CDR3 spans 14 amino acids. The chain's CDR3 is CASSSGTARAEAFF. CDR3 bases: TGTGCCAGCAGTTCGGGGACAGCAAGAGCTGAAGCTTTCTTT. Full variable domain (missing parts from reference TRBV28 and TRBJ1-1): DVKVTQSSRYLVKRTGEKVFLECVQDMDHENMFWYRQDPGLGLRLIYFSYDVKMKEKGDIPEGYSVSREKKERFSLILESASTNQTSMYLCASSSGTARAEAFFGQGTRLTVV.

The V and J genes are TRBV10-3 and TRBJ2-7; 13 positions match TRBD2. Germline V lookup: CDR1 ENHRY, CDR2 SYGVKD. This CDR3 comprises 14 residues. V was pared by 6 bases and J by 5 bases, with 4 bases of the junction left unmatched. DNA for the CDR3: TGTGCCATCAGCGGGACTAGCGGGACGGACGAGCAGTACTTC. Residues: CAISGTSGTDEQYF.

The rearrangement joins TRBV28 to TRBJ1-2, with D possibly TRBD1 on 5 matching bases. Germline CDR1 MDHEN, CDR2 SYDVKM. V shed 6 bases and J shed 4 bases, with 12 bases lying between them. CDR3 length equals 13 residues. CDR3 in DNA: TGTGCCAGCAGAGCCGGGACTCCCTATGGCTACACCTTC. Residues: CASRAGTPYGYTF.

Comment on this clone: Given the absence of the conserved phenylalanine or tryptophan at the CDR3 end, a read error is likely. It is unclear where the CDR3 begins or ends on the DNA, so no DNA is shown, and the CDR3 is as TCRdb lists it. V is TRBV5-1 and J is TRBJ2-6; TRBD2 is taken as the D call from the table, unchecked against the DNA. CDR1 and CDR2 from the germline V gene are SGHRS and YFSETQ. With termini counted, the CDR3 has 14 amino acids. This CDR3 reads CASSFFGLAGVVMN.

V is TRBV2 and J is TRBJ1-5; 9 nucleotides line up with TRBD1. V shed 3 bases and J 4 bases; nucleotides not matched to a gene: 10. In germline, CDR1 is SNHLY, CDR2 FYNNEI. The CDR3 spans 17 residues. In DNA form, the CDR3 reads TGTGCCAGCAGTGACACTATAATGACAGGGGGTAATCAGCCCCAGCATTTT. Amino acids: CASSDTIMTGGNQPQHF.

V usage is TRBV5-6 and J usage is TRBJ2-5; 7 bases are a match to TRBD1. Germline loops: CDR1 SGHDT, CDR2 YYEEEE. V lost 4 bases and J lost 3; bases outside the gene matches: 9. This CDR3 contains 15 residues. CDR3 loop: CASSPARRGKETQYF. The CDR3 DNA reads as TGTGCCAGCAGCCCCGCCCGCAGGGGGAAAGAGACCCAGTACTTC.

The CDR3 nucleotides are TGTGCCAGCAGTTTTCGGCTAGCGGGAGCCAATGAGCAGTTCTTC. Translation: CASSFRLAGANEQFF. The V call is TRBV6-2 or TRBV6-3, the J call TRBJ2-1; 10 bases line up with TRBD2. Germline CDR1 and CDR2: MNHEY and SVGEGT. Germline trimming cut 4 bases from V and 6 bases from J; bases unmatched to any gene: 6. The CDR3 loop spans 15 amino acids.

The J gene is TRBJ1-2, the V gene TRBV4-2, with D perhaps matching TRBD1 (5 bases). CDR3 length: 15 residues. In germline, CDR1 is LGHNA, CDR2 YNFKEQ. V lost 1 base to trimming and J lost 2 bases, with 11 bases between them. DNA for the CDR3: TGTGCCAGCAGCCAAGCGGGGGGTATAAACTATGGCTACACCTTC. Its translation is CASSQAGGINYGYTF.

Here the CDR3 DNA reads TGTGCCAGCAGGAGACCCGGGACAGGGGGGAACACTGAAGCTTTCTTT. Translated, it gives CASRRPGTGGNTEAFF. The V call is TRBV27, the J call TRBJ1-1; 11 positions match TRBD1. CDR3 length equals 16 residues. Looked up from germline, CDR1 is MNHEY and CDR2 is SMNVEV (reference sequence). The ends lost 6 bases at V and 1 base at J; junction bases unmatched: 7.

V usage is TRBV19 and J usage is TRBJ1-5; 8 nucleotides line up with TRBD1. CDR1 and CDR2 from the germline V gene are LNHDA and SQIVND (reference sequence). Trimming cost V 0 bases and J 0 bases; bases outside gene matches: 7. The CDR3 has 18 residues. CDR3 DNA sequence: TGTGCCAGTAGTATAGACCCTTGGACAGGGTTTAGCAATCAGCCCCAGCATTTT. Translation gives CASSIDPWTGFSNQPQHF.

This chain's CDR3 is CASSQNRDSNSPLHF. DNA for the CDR3: TGTGCCAGCAGCCAAAATCGGGACAGCAATTCACCCCTCCACTTT. The gene calls are TRBV3-1 (or the pseudogene TRBV3-2) and TRBJ1-6, with 7 positions matching TRBD1. This CDR3 contains 15 residues. V lost 2 bases, J lost 7 bases, and 5 bases stayed unmatched. CDR1 is LGHDT and CDR2 is YNNKEL in the germline V gene (reference sequence).

The chain combines TRBV28 with TRBJ1-2; D call uncertain. With 5 bases removed from V and 8 bases from J, the gap between germline ends came to 15 bases. From germline, CDR1 is MDHEN and CDR2 SYDVKM. The CDR3 loop spans 13 amino acids. The CDR3 region is CASSPLGLYGYTF. The CDR3 nucleotides read TGTGCCAGCAGTCCGCTCGGTTTGTACGGCTACACCTTC.

CDR3 sequence reads: CASSLSGNQPQHF. DNA for the CDR3: TGTGCCAGCAGCTTAAGCGGTAATCAGCCCCAGCATTTT. This sequence joins TRBV7-9 and TRBJ1-5; D is undetermined. The germline V gene has CDR1 SEHNR and CDR2 FQNEAQ (reference sequence). This CDR3 region has 13 residues. The ends were cut back, 2 bases at V and 4 bases at J, with 6 bases in the middle.